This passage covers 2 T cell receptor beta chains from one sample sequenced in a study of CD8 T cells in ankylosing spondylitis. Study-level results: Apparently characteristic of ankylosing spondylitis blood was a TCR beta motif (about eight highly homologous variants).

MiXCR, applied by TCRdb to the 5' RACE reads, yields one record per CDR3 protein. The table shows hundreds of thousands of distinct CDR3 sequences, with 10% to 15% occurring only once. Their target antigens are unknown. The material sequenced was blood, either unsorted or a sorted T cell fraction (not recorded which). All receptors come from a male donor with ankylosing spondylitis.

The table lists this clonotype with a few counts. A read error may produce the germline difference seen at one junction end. CDR3 nucleotides: TGCAGTGCTTCCGGGACATCGCACCTCTTC. Translation gives CSASGTSHLF. This sequence joins TRBV20-1 and TRBJ1-2; D may be TRBD1 (6 bases). Germline V CDR1 and CDR2: DFQATT, SNEGSKA (reference sequence). This CDR3 contains 10 residues.

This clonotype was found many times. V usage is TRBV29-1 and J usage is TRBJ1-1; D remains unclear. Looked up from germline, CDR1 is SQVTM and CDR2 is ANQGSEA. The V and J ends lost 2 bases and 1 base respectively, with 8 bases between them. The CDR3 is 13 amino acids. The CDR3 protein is CSVEWQRNTEAFF. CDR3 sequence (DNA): TGCAGCGTTGAATGGCAGCGGAACACTGAAGCTTTCTTT.